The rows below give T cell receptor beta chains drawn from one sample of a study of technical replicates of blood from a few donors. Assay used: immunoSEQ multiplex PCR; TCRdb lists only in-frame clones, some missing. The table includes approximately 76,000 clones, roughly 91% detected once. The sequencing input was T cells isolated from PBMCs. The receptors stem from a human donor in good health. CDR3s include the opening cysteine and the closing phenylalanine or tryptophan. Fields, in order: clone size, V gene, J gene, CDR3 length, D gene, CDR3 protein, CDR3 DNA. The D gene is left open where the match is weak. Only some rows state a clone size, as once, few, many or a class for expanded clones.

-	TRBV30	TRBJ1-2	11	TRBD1	CAWTGGSGYTF	TGTGCCTGGACAGGGGGGTCTGGCTACACCTTC
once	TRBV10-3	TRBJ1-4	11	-	CAISDEEKLFF	TGTGCCATCAGTGACGAGGAAAAACTGTTTTTT
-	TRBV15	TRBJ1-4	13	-	CATSRDQTGKLFF	TGTGCCACCAGCAGAGATCAGACTGGAAAACTGTTTTTT
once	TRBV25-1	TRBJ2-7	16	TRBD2	CASSEAASGFSYEQYF	TGTGCCAGCAGCGAAGCCGCTAGCGGTTTCTCCTACGAGCAGTACTTC
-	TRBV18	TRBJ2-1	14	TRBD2	CASSSGLSYNEQFF	TGTGCCAGCTCGTCGGGACTATCCTACAATGAGCAGTTCTTC
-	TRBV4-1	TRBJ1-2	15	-	CASSQVGRRTYGYTF	TGCGCCAGCAGCCAAGTTGGACGCAGGACTTATGGCTACACCTTC
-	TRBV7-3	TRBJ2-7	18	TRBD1	CASSFRSGGQGSSYEQYF	TGTGCCAGCAGCTTTCGATCAGGGGGACAGGGGTCCTCCTACGAGCAGTACTTC
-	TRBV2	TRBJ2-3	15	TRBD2	CASSGSAGGTDTQYF	TGTGCCAGCAGTGGCTCGGCGGGGGGCACAGATACGCAGTATTTT
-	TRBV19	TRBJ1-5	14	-	CASTSIEGNQPQHF	TGTGCCAGTACCAGTATTGAGGGCAATCAGCCCCAGCATTTT
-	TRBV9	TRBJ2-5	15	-	CASSVVTGSGETQYF	TGTGCCAGCAGCGTAGTAACAGGGTCAGGGGAGACCCAGTACTTC
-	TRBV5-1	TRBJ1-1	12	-	CASSFEGPAAFF	TGCGCCAGCAGCTTCGAGGGCCCGGCCGCTTTCTTT
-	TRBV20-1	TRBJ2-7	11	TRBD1	CSARQGGEQYF	TGCAGTGCTCGACAGGGGGGCGAGCAGTACTTC
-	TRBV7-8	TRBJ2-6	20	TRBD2	CASSFQAGGTVISGANVLTF	TGTGCCAGCAGCTTCCAAGCGGGGGGGACGGTTATCTCTGGGGCCAACGTCCTGACTTTC
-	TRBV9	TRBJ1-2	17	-	CASSDRDGRGANYGYTF	TGTGCCAGCAGCGACCGGGACGGGAGAGGGGCTAACTATGGCTACACCTTC
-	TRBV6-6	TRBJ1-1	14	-	CASGRGGSVTEAFF	TGTGCCAGCGGTAGGGGGGGGTCGGTGACTGAAGCTTTCTTT
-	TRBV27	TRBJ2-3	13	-	CASSSSLRDTQYF	TGTGCCAGCAGTTCGAGCTTGAGAGATACGCAGTATTTT
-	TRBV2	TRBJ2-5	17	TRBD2	CASSDVTGTTGGETQYF	TGTGCCAGCAGCGATGTTACAGGAACGACGGGAGGGGAGACCCAGTACTTC
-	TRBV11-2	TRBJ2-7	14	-	CASSFGLAIYEQYF	TGTGCCAGCAGCTTTGGACTCGCGATCTACGAGCAGTACTTC
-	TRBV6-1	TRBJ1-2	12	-	CASSPFYYGYTF	TGTGCCAGCAGTCCCTTCTATTATGGCTACACCTTC
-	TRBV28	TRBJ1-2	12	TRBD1	CASGQGESGYTF	TGTGCCAGCGGACAGGGAGAAAGCGGCTACACCTTC
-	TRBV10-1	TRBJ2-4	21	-	CASSESYGPRQQVIAKNIQYF	TGCGCCAGCAGTGAGTCTTATGGTCCCCGACAACAAGTGATAGCCAAAAACATTCAGTACTTC
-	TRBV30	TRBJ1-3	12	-	CACSDFGNTIYF	TGTGCCTGTAGTGACTTTGGAAACACCATATATTTT
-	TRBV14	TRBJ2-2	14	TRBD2	CASSHQAGSGELFF	TGTGCCAGCAGCCACCAAGCGGGATCCGGGGAGCTGTTTTTT
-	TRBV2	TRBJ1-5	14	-	CASSEAAGIPPQHF	TGTGCCAGCAGTGAAGCCGCAGGAATTCCGCCCCAGCATTTT
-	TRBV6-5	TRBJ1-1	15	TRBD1	CASSFMTGGNTEAFF	TGTGCCAGCAGTTTTATGACAGGGGGGAACACTGAAGCTTTCTTT
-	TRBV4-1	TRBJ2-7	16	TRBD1	CASSHDRVLRSHEQYF	TGCGCCAGCAGCCACGACAGGGTCTTGAGAAGTCACGAGCAGTACTTC
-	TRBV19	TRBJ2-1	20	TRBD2	CASRGRGWTRLASGLDEQFF	TGTGCCAGTAGGGGTCGGGGTTGGACTAGATTAGCATCCGGGCTGGATGAGCAGTTCTTC
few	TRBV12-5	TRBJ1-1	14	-	CASGFFSENTEAFF	TGTGCTAGTGGTTTCTTCAGCGAGAACACTGAAGCTTTCTTT
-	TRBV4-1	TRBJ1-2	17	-	CASGSIGGAAKGYGYTF	TGCGCCAGCGGTTCGATCGGAGGGGCAGCTAAGGGCTATGGCTACACCTTC
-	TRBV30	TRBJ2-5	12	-	CAWSVTAETQYF	TGTGCCTGGAGTGTAACAGCTGAGACCCAGTACTTC
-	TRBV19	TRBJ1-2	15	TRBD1	CATARDRGANYGYTF	TGTGCCACCGCCCGGGACAGGGGAGCTAACTATGGCTACACCTTC
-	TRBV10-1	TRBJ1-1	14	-	CASSDNAGRTEAFF	TGCGCCAGCAGTGATAATGCTGGCAGAACTGAAGCTTTCTTT
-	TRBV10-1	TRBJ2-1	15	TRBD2	CASSEGSGGYNEQFF	TGCGCCAGCAGTGAGGGTAGCGGGGGCTACAATGAGCAGTTCTTC
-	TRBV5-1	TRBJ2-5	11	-	CASSSWETQYF	TGCGCCAGCAGCAGCTGGGAGACCCAGTACTTC
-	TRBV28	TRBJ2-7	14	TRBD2	CASRRGAGPYEQYF	TGTGCCAGCAGGCGGGGGGCAGGGCCCTACGAGCAGTACTTC
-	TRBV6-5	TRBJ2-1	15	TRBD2	CASSYSTLAGNEQFF	TGTGCCAGCAGTTACTCGACGCTAGCGGGCAATGAGCAGTTCTTC
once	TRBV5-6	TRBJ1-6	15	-	CASTAPGSYNSPLHF	TGTGCCAGCACCGCGCCGGGGTCCTATAATTCACCCCTCCACTTT
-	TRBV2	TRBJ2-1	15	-	CASILESGRDNEQFF	-
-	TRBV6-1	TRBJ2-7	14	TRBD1	CASRTGGSSYEQYF	TGTGCCAGCAGAACAGGGGGCAGCTCCTACGAGCAGTACTTC
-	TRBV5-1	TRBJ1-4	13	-	CASRRGQSEKLFF	TGCGCCAGCAGACGAGGACAGAGTGAAAAACTGTTTTTT
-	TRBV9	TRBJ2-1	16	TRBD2	CASSVDLLAGKNEQFF	TGTGCCAGCAGCGTAGATCTACTAGCGGGGAAAAATGAGCAGTTCTTC
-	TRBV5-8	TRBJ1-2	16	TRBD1	CASSTGDSPADYGYTF	TGTGCCAGCAGCACCGGGGACAGCCCGGCGGACTATGGCTACACCTTC
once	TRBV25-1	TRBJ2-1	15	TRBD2	CASSEGGSVSNEQFF	TGTGCCAGCAGTGAGGGCGGGAGTGTATCGAATGAGCAGTTCTTC
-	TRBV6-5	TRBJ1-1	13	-	CASSSTVNTEAFF	TGTGCCAGCAGTTCAACGGTGAACACTGAAGCTTTCTTT
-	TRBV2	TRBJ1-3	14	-	CASSESRGGNTIYF	TGTGCCAGCAGTGAATCACGGGGAGGAAACACCATATATTTT
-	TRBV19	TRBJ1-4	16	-	CASSTQLRTAGEKLFF	TGTGCCAGTAGTACCCAACTCCGGACAGCGGGAGAAAAACTGTTTTTT